This T cell receptor (beta chain) was captured by sequencing in a study of prognosis after radiotherapy for stage I lung cancer. Amplification of TCR beta CDR3 from genomic DNA used two-round multiplex PCR. The first PCR round targeted every TRBV and TRBJ gene with specific primers. TCRdb processed the multiplex PCR reads anew with MiXCR; each CDR3 protein has one entry. Among around 30,000 distinct CDR3 sequences listed, about 30% were seen once. Per germline, CDR1 MNHEY and CDR2 SVGEGT. The CDR3 has 15 amino acids. Trimming took 5 bases from V and 5 from J, leaving 18 bases between them. The V call is TRBV6-2 or TRBV6-3, the J call TRBJ1-2; D uncertain. This sample comprised PBMCs, obtained before or after stereotactic body radiation therapy (not recorded which). This TCR was sampled from a donor over 45 with non-small cell lung cancer. The CDR3 DNA follows: TGTGCCAGCAGTAAAGCTCCGCGGGGAGATTATGGCTACACCTTC. The encoded protein is CASSKAPRGDYGYTF.